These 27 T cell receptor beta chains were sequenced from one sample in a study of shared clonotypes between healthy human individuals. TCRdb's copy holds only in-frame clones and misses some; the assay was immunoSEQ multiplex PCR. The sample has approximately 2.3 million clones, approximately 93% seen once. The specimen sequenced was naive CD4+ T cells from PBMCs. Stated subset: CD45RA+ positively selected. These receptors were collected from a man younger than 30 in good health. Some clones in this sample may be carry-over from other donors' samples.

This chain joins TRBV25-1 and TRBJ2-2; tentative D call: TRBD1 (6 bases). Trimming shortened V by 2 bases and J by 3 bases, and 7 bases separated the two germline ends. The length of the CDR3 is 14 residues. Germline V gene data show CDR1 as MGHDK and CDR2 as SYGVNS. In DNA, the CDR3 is TGTGCCAGCAGTGAAAACAGGGACACCGGGGAGCTGTTTTTT. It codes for CASSENRDTGELFF.

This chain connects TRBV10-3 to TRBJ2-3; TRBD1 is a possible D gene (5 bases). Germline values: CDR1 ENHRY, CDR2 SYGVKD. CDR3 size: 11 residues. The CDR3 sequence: CAGQSTDTQYF. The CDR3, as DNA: TGTGCGGGGCAGAGCACAGATACGCAGTATTTT.

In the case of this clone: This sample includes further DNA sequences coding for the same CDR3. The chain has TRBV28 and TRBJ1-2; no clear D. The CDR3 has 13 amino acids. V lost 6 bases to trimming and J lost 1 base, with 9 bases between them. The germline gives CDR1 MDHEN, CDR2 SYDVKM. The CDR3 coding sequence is TGTGCCAGCAGCCTGGGCGGTAACTATGGCTACACCTTC. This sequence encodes CASSLGGNYGYTF.

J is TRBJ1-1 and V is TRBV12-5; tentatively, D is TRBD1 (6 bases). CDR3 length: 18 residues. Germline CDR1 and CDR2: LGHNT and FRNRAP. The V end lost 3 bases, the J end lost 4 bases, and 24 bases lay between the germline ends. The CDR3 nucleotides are TGTGCTAGTGGTTTTGGAGGGGGGGCCCGACGGATAAGCACTGAAGCTTTCTTT. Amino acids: CASGFGGGARRISTEAFF.

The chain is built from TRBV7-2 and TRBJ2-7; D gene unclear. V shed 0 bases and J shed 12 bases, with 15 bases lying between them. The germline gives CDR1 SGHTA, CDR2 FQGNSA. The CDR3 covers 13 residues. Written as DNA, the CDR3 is TGTGCCAGCAGCTTAGCTCGGGCCCAAAGCACGTACTTC. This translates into CASSLARAQSTYF.

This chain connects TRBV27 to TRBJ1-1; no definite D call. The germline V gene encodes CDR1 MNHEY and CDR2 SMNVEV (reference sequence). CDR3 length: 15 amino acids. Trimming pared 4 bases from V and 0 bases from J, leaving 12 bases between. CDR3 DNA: TGTGCCAGCAGTTCCAACCAGGCCATGAACACTGAAGCTTTCTTT. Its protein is CASSSNQAMNTEAFF.

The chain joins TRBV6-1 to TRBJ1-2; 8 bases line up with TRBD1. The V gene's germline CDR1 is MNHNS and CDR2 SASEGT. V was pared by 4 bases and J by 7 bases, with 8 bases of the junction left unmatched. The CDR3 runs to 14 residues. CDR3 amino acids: CASSGMGQVGGYTF. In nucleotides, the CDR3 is TGTGCCAGCAGTGGGATGGGACAGGTTGGTGGCTACACCTTC.

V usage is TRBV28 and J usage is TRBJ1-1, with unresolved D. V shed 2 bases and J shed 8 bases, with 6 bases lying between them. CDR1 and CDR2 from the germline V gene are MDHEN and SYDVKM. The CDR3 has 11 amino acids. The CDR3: CASSLGQEAFF. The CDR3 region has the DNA TGTGCCAGCAGTTTAGGGCAGGAAGCTTTCTTT.

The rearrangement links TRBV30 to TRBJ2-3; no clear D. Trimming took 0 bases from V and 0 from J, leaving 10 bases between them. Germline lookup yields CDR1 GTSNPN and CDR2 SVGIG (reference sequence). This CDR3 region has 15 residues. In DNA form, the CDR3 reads TGTGCCTGGAGTGTCGCGGAGTCTAGCACAGATACGCAGTATTTT. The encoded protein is CAWSVAESSTDTQYF.

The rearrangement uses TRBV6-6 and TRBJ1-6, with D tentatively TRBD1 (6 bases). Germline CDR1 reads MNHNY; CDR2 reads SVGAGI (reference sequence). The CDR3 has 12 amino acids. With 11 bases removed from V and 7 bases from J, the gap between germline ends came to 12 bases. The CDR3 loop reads CAAGGGNSPLHF. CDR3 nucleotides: TGTGCCGCCGGGGGGGGCAATTCACCCCTCCACTTT.

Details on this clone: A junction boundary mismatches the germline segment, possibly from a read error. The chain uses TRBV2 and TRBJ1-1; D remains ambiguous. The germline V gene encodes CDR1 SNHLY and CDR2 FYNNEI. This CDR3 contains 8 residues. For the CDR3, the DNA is TGTGCCAGCACTGAAGCTTTCTTT. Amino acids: CASTEAFF.

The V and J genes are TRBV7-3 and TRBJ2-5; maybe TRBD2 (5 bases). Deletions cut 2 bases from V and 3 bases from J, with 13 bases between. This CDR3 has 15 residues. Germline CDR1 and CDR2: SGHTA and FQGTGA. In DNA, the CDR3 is TGTGCCAGCAGCTTAGAGGGTAGCGAAAAAGAGACCCAGTACTTC. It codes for CASSLEGSEKETQYF.

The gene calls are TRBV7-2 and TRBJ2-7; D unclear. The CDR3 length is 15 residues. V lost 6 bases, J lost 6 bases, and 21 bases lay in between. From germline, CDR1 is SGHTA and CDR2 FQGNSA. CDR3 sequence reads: CASRIESFTPVEQYF. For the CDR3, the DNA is TGTGCCAGCAGAATAGAAAGTTTCACCCCCGTCGAGCAGTACTTC.

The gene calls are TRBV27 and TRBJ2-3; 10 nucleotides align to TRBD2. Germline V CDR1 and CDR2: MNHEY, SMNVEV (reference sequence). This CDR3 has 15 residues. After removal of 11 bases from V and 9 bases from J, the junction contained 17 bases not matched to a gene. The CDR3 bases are TGTGCCTGCCGCCCCCAAGCGGGAGGGCCGTGGACGCAGTATTTT. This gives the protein CACRPQAGGPWTQYF.

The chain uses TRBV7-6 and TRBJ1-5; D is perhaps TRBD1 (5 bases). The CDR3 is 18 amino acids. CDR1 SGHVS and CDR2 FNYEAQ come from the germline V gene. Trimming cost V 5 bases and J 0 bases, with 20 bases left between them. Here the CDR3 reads CASSPLRDGGLSNQPQHF. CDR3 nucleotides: TGTGCCAGCAGCCCTCTCCGGGACGGAGGGCTTAGCAATCAGCCCCAGCATTTT.

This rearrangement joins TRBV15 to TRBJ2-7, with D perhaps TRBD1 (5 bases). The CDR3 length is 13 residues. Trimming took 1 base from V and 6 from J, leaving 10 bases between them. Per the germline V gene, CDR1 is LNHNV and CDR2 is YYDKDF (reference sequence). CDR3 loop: CATSRVGRAEQYF. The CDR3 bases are TGTGCCACCAGCAGAGTGGGCAGGGCCGAGCAGTACTTC. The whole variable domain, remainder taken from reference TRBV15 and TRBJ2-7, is DAMVIQNPRYQVTQFGKPVTLSCSQTLNHNVMYWYQQKSSQAPKLLFHYYDKDFNNEADTPDNFQSRRPNTSFCFLDIRSPGLGDTAMYLCATSRVGRAEQYFGPGTRLTVT.

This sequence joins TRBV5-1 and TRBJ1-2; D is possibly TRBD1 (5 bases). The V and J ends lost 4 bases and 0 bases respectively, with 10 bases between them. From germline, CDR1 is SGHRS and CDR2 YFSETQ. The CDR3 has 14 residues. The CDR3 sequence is CASSRDGANYGYTF. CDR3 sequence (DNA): TGCGCCAGCAGCCGGGACGGAGCTAACTATGGCTACACCTTC.

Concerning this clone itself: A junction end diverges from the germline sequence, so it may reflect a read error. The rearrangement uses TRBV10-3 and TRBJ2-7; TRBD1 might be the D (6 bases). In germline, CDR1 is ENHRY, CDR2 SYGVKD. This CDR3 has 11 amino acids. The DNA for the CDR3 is TGTGCCATCAGGGACAGACAGGTTTTTTTCTTC. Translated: CAIRDRQVFFF.

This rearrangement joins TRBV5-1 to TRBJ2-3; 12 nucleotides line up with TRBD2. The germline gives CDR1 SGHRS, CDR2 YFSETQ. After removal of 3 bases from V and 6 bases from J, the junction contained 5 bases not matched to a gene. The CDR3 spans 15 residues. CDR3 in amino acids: CASSSTSGRSDTQYF. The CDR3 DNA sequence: TGCGCCAGCAGCTCGACTAGCGGGAGATCCGATACGCAGTATTTT.

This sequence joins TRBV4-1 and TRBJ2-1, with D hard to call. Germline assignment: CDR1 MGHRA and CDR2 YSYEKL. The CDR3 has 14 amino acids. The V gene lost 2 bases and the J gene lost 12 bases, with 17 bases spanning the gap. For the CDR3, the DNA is TGCGCCAGCAGCCAACCATACGCCGGGCCCGGGCAGTTCTTC. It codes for CASSQPYAGPGQFF.

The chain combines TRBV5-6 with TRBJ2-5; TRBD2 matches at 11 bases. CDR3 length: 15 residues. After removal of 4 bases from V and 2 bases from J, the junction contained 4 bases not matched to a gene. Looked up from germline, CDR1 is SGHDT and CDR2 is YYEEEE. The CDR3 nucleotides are TGTGCCAGCAGCCCGGGACTAGCGGAGCAAGAGACCCAGTACTTC. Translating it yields CASSPGLAEQETQYF.

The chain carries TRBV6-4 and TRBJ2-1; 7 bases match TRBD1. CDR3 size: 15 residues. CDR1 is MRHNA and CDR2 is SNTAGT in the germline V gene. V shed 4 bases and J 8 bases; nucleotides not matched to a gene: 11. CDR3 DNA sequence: TGTGCCAGCAGTGTACGGGACAGCCTGAGGGATGAGCAGTTCTTC. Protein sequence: CASSVRDSLRDEQFF.

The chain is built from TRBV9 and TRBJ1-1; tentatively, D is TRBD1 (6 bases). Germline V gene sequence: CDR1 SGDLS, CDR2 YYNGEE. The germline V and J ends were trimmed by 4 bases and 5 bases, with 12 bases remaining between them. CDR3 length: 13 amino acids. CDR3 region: CASSNGGWTEAFF. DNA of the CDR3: TGTGCCAGCAGCAACGGGGGCTGGACTGAAGCTTTCTTT.

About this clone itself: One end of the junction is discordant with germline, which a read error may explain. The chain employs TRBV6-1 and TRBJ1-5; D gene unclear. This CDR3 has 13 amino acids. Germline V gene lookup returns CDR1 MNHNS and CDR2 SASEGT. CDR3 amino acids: CASSATPNQSQHF. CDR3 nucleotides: TGTGCCAGCAGTGCGACACCCAATCAGTCCCAGCATTTT.

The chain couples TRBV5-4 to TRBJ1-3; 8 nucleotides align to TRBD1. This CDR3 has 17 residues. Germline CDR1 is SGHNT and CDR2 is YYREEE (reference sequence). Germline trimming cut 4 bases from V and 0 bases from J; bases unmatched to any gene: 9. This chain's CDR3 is CASSGGTGPFSGNTIYF. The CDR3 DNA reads TGTGCCAGCAGCGGTGGGACAGGACCGTTCTCTGGAAACACCATATATTTT.

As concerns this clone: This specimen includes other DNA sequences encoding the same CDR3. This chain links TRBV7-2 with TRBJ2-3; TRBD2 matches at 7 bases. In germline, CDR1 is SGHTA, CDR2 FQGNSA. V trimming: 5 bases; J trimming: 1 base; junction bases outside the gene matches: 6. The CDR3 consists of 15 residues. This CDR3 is CASSLGGGGTDTQYF. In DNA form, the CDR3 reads TGTGCCAGCAGCCTCGGTGGGGGGGGCACAGATACGCAGTATTTT.

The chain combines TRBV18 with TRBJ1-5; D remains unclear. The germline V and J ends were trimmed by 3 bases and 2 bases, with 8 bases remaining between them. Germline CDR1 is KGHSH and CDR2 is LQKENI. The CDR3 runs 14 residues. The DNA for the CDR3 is TGTGCCAGCTCACCCCAGAGCGGCAATCAGCCCCAGCATTTT. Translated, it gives CASSPQSGNQPQHF.